The subject of this entry is one T cell receptor (beta chain). Naive-designated CD8 cells lacked CD45RO, were positively enriched for CCR7, and omitted terminally differentiated effector memory CD45RA+ cells. The CDR3 is 16 amino acids. V trimming: 3 bases; J trimming: 3 bases; junction bases outside the gene matches: 11. Germline V gene lookup returns CDR1 LNHDA and CDR2 SQIVND (reference sequence). The data were taken from a study of shared clonotypes between healthy human individuals. Here immunoSEQ multiplex PCR was the method, and the copy in TCRdb shows in-frame clones only, minus some. The sample holds roughly 1,800,000 clones; just under 95% are singletons and the top ten take under 1.5%.

Sequenced: naive CD8+ T cells sorted from blood. This sequence was found in a man between 18 and 35 years old in good health. The chain joins TRBV19 to TRBJ2-7, with 7 positions matching TRBD1. CDR3 nucleotide sequence: TGTGCCAGTAGTATGGCCTCGACAGGGTGGGGCTACGAGCAGTACTTC. It yields the protein CASSMASTGWGYEQYF.